These T cell receptor beta chains were read from a single sample in a study of shared clonotypes between healthy human individuals. The table came from immunoSEQ multiplex PCR; TCRdb's copy has only in-frame clones and leaves some out. This table holds over a million clones, approximately 78% found once. The specimen was memory CD4+ T cells from PBMCs. The receptors were gathered from a man aged 18 to 35 in good health. Some clones in this sample may be carry-over from other donors' samples. CDR3s include the opening cysteine and the closing phenylalanine or tryptophan. D genes are given only for firm matches.

v_call: TRBV29-1; d_call: TRBD2; cdr3_aa: CSVHSGRLLGNEQFF
v_call: TRBV5-4; d_call: NA; cdr3_aa: CASSLVGDQETQYF
v_call: TRBV5-1; d_call: TRBD1; cdr3_aa: CASSAGQPNTEAFF
v_call: TRBV2; d_call: NA; cdr3_aa: CASRGLQETQYF
v_call: TRBV6-1; d_call: TRBD2; cdr3_aa: CASRLRSSGTYEQYF
v_call: TRBV28; d_call: NA; cdr3_aa: CASSLGSTNEQYF
v_call: TRBV5-5; d_call: NA; cdr3_aa: CASRRTATNEKLFF
v_call: TRBV29-1; d_call: TRBD2; cdr3_aa: CSAGLAGNEQFF
v_call: TRBV5-1; d_call: NA; cdr3_aa: CASSLVLGGVVGYTF
v_call: TRBV7-6; d_call: NA; cdr3_aa: CASSLDSQQPQHF
v_call: TRBV30; d_call: NA; cdr3_aa: CAWNRLPRQVNYGYTF
v_call: TRBV5-8; d_call: NA; cdr3_aa: CASSLFRVEQYF
v_call: TRBV19; d_call: TRBD2; cdr3_aa: CASSETSETYEQYF
v_call: TRBV6-6; d_call: NA; cdr3_aa: CASSYFSRAAYEQYF
v_call: TRBV18; d_call: TRBD2; cdr3_aa: CASSPGTSSYEQYF
v_call: TRBV9; d_call: NA; cdr3_aa: CASSVAGAPTSHGYTF
v_call: TRBV7-8; d_call: NA; cdr3_aa: CASSLVGGITGELFF
v_call: TRBV28; d_call: TRBD1; cdr3_aa: CASSSSQGSANEKLFF
v_call: TRBV28; d_call: NA; cdr3_aa: CATGGAAEQYF
v_call: TRBV5-1; d_call: NA; cdr3_aa: CASAPAGQETQYF
v_call: TRBV5-1; d_call: NA; cdr3_aa: CASSLATGQKNTGELFF
v_call: TRBV5-1; d_call: NA; cdr3_aa: CASGEGADTQYF
v_call: TRBV7-9; d_call: TRBD1; cdr3_aa: CASSSSGTGKRWDTEAFF
v_call: TRBV28; d_call: TRBD1; cdr3_aa: CASSGDRVSYGYTF
v_call: TRBV7-3; d_call: NA; cdr3_aa: CASSEQTRSSEKLFF
v_call: TRBV29-1; d_call: TRBD2; cdr3_aa: CSVVWGLARYNEQFF
v_call: TRBV7-8; d_call: NA; cdr3_aa: CASAGPETNYGYTF
v_call: TRBV6-6; d_call: NA; cdr3_aa: CASSYDSRSWQPQHF
v_call: TRBV6-6; d_call: TRBD2; cdr3_aa: CASSPTAGGEQFF
v_call: TRBV5-8; d_call: TRBD1; cdr3_aa: CASRARTGASETQYF
v_call: TRBV27; d_call: TRBD1; cdr3_aa: CASRGTGGAGGYTF
v_call: TRBV10-3; d_call: TRBD2; cdr3_aa: CAISDFRGRENEQYF
v_call: TRBV7-2; d_call: NA; cdr3_aa: CASSLSWSPGANVLTF
v_call: TRBV5-4; d_call: NA; cdr3_aa: CASSSGQGLDAEQFF
v_call: TRBV4-3; d_call: NA; cdr3_aa: CASSQDYRTGELFF
v_call: TRBV7-2; d_call: NA; cdr3_aa: CASSPGRETQYF
v_call: TRBV30; d_call: TRBD2; cdr3_aa: CAWSGGGGSTEQFF
v_call: TRBV28; d_call: NA; cdr3_aa: CASSLSNPGRRYGYTF
v_call: TRBV10-3; d_call: NA; cdr3_aa: CAIRSSSNSDEQYF
v_call: TRBV6-1; d_call: NA; cdr3_aa: CASSVSFTEAFF
v_call: TRBV28; d_call: NA; cdr3_aa: CASSSQGDGYTF
v_call: TRBV15; d_call: NA; cdr3_aa: CATSPGPTSTDTQYF
v_call: TRBV5-6; d_call: NA; cdr3_aa: CASSLLTTGGYTF
v_call: TRBV7-9; d_call: NA; cdr3_aa: CASSPMAWVSSGANVLTF
v_call: TRBV6-6; d_call: NA; cdr3_aa: CASSNQGRGANVLTF
v_call: TRBV25-1; d_call: TRBD1; cdr3_aa: CASSSRGTSDTQYF
v_call: TRBV5-1; d_call: TRBD2; cdr3_aa: CASSLEGLAGEQYF
v_call: TRBV2; d_call: NA; cdr3_aa: CASSRTDRREKLFF